This TCR beta chain is from a study of T cell changes during pregnancy in multiple sclerosis. With 8 bases clipped from V and 3 bases from J, the junction kept 10 bases outside the gene matches. There are 15 residues in the CDR3. Germline V lookup: CDR1 MDHEN, CDR2 SYDVKM. The table came from immunoSEQ multiplex PCR; TCRdb's copy has only in-frame clones and leaves some out. In the table there are roughly 69,000 clones, under 95% of which are singletons. This chain joins TRBV28 and TRBJ1-2; 9 bases align to TRBD1. This clonotype originated in a female donor with multiple sclerosis, enrolled in a pregnancy study. Here the sequenced sample was peripheral blood, taken after pregnancy. The CDR3 region is CASGGQGLYHYGYTF. As DNA, the CDR3 is TGTGCCAGCGGGGGACAGGGTTTATATCACTATGGCTACACCTTC.